Presented here are 12 T cell receptor beta chains from one specimen sequenced in a study of blood T cell repertoires in COVID-19. The repertoire was sequenced with immunoSEQ multiplex PCR; TCRdb's copy has only in-frame clones and lacks some. This sample yields 12,000 or so clones, of which roughly 90% are seen a single time; roughly an eighth belongs to the top ten. Source material: peripheral blood. The receptors originated from a man in his 70s with active COVID-19.

The chain uses TRBV5-4 and TRBJ1-5; a weak D match, TRBD1 (5 bases). Germline V gene sequence: CDR1 SGHNT, CDR2 YYREEE (reference sequence). V lost 0 bases to trimming and J lost 3 bases, with 7 bases between them. CDR3 length: 14 residues. Here the CDR3 reads CASSLAGSNQPQHF. DNA for the CDR3: TGTGCCAGCAGCTTGGCAGGGTCCAATCAGCCCCAGCATTTT.

V usage is TRBV9 and J usage is TRBJ2-3; 8 positions match TRBD2. From germline, CDR1 is SGDLS and CDR2 YYNGEE. The CDR3 consists of 16 residues. Germline trimming cut 2 bases from V and 2 bases from J; bases unmatched to any gene: 7. The CDR3 spells CASSVLGGGTTDTQYF. Here the CDR3 DNA reads TGTGCCAGCAGCGTCCTAGGCGGGGGGACCACAGATACGCAGTATTTT.

The chain combines TRBV11-2 with TRBJ2-3; D gene unclear. Deletions cut 5 bases from V and 0 bases from J, with 12 bases between. The CDR3 covers 15 residues. The V gene's germline CDR1 is SGHAT and CDR2 FQNNGV. CDR3: CASSPRVPSTDTQYF. CDR3 DNA sequence: TGTGCCAGCAGCCCCCGGGTTCCTAGCACAGATACGCAGTATTTT.

CDR3 sequence: CASSQGVGELFF. The CDR3 DNA reads TGTGCCAGCAGCCAGGGCGTCGGGGAGCTGTTTTTT. The V call is TRBV7-2, the J call TRBJ2-2; perhaps TRBD1 as D (5 bases). The ends were cut back, 5 bases at V and 7 bases at J, with 8 bases in the middle. The CDR3 has 12 amino acids. CDR1 is SGHTA and CDR2 is FQGNSA in the germline V gene.

The chain employs TRBV14 and TRBJ2-7, with TRBD2 as a possible D gene (5 bases). The germline V and J ends were trimmed by 1 base and 1 base, with 17 bases remaining between them. There are 17 residues in the CDR3. Per the germline V gene, CDR1 is SGHDN and CDR2 is FVKESK. CDR3 in DNA: TGTGCCAGCAGCCAAGGGATGAGGGCAGGCTCTTCCTACGAGCAGTACTTC. Protein product: CASSQGMRAGSSYEQYF.

The chain is built from TRBV4-1 and TRBJ1-3; possibly TRBD1 for D (5 bases). This CDR3 has 22 amino acids. V shed 0 bases and J shed 0 bases, with 27 bases lying between them. The V gene's germline CDR1 is MGHRA and CDR2 YSYEKL. The CDR3 loop reads CASSQDRRALAIPASSGNTIYF. CDR3 nucleotides: TGCGCCAGCAGCCAAGATCGCAGGGCACTTGCCATACCGGCAAGCTCTGGAAACACCATATATTTT.

The chain carries TRBV6-5 and TRBJ1-6; D gene unclear. CDR1 is MNHEY, CDR2 SVGAGI, per germline. V lost 4 bases and J lost 5, with 9 bases in between. This CDR3 contains 14 residues. The CDR3 region has the DNA TGTGCCAGCAGTTTTGACACAAATAATTCACCCCTCCACTTT. It specifies CASSFDTNNSPLHF.

In its sample, this clone was seen a few times. This rearrangement joins TRBV7-2 to TRBJ2-5; 7 bases line up with TRBD1. This CDR3 has 16 residues. Germline V lookup: CDR1 SGHTA, CDR2 FQGNSA. J gave up 3 bases and V 4 bases, and 11 bases lay outside the gene matches. CDR3 coding DNA: TGTGCCAGCAGCTCGACAGGGCTTACCGTTAAAGAGACCCAGTACTTC. It yields the protein CASSSTGLTVKETQYF.

The V and J genes are TRBV6-6 and TRBJ1-5, with a weak D call TRBD1 (6 bases). Germline V gives CDR1 MNHNY, CDR2 SVGAGI (reference sequence). Trimming removed 5 bases from V and 4 bases from J, with 6 bases in between. The CDR3 consists of 12 residues. The CDR3 loop is CASSQGNQPQHF. CDR3 DNA sequence: TGTGCCAGCAGTCAGGGGAATCAGCCCCAGCATTTT.

The chain joins TRBV18 to TRBJ2-3; D call uncertain. This CDR3 has 13 amino acids. Trimming cost V 3 bases and J 5 bases, with 9 bases left between them. Germline CDR1 KGHSH, CDR2 LQKENI. CDR3 bases: TGTGCCAGCTCACCTAACTATGGAGATACGCAGTATTTT. Amino acids: CASSPNYGDTQYF.

The chain combines TRBV30 with TRBJ2-7; 10 positions agree with TRBD2. The CDR3 is 15 residues long. The ends lost 1 base at V and 6 bases at J; junction bases unmatched: 9. Germline CDR1 reads GTSNPN; CDR2 reads SVGIG (reference sequence). In DNA, the CDR3 is TGTGCCTGGAGTGGACCCAGCGGGAGGGCCACCGAGCAGTACTTC. Translating gives CAWSGPSGRATEQYF.

The chain recombines TRBV11-1 with TRBJ2-4; 10 positions agree with TRBD1. Germline V gene sequence: CDR1 SGHAT, CDR2 FQDESV (reference sequence). With V trimmed by 5 bases and J by 9 bases, 7 bases remained unmatched. The CDR3 contains 14 residues. CDR3 sequence reads: CASSPGTGVGIQYF. In nucleotides, the CDR3 is TGTGCCAGCAGCCCAGGGACAGGGGTTGGCATTCAGTACTTC.